The rows below give T cell receptor beta chains drawn from one sample of a study of CD8 T cells in Susac syndrome. From the immunoSEQ multiplex PCR reads, TCRdb called clonotypes with MiXCR, one entry per CDR3 protein. The table shows 200,000 or so distinct CDR3 sequences, with approximately 94% occurring only once. Sequencing used CD4+ T cells from PBMCs. The receptors stem from a human donor with Susac syndrome. CDR3s include the opening cysteine and the closing phenylalanine or tryptophan. Clone size is given for some rows only: seen once, a few or many times, or a class if the clone is expanded.

TRBJ1-6,-,TRBV9,CASTKSGGTGISPLHF
TRBJ1-1,-,TRBV12-3/TRBV12-4,CASSLGDREAFF
TRBJ2-2,-,TRBV18,CASSPLGDTGELFF
TRBJ2-5,once,TRBV24-1,CATPPKEKETQYF
TRBJ2-5,-,TRBV15,CATSRTDAIPQETQYF
TRBJ2-1,once,TRBV12-3/TRBV12-4,CASSPGQGINNEQFF
TRBJ2-3,-,TRBV7-9,CASSFSGQGTDTQYF
TRBJ2-5,once,TRBV7-2,CASSLPAGSQETQYF
TRBJ1-6,-,TRBV30,CASWTGVSPLHF
TRBJ2-7,-,TRBV29-1,CSVDILGRDSEQYF
TRBJ2-1,once,TRBV20-1,CSATSRLITEQFF
TRBJ2-1,-,TRBV29-1,CSVPAGQAYNEQFF
TRBJ2-7,-,TRBV12-3/TRBV12-4,CASSLSAYEQYF
TRBJ1-5,-,TRBV12-3/TRBV12-4,CASSVGTGGPSNQPQHF
TRBJ2-3,-,TRBV9,CASSAGTSGKTSTDTQYF
TRBJ2-5,-,TRBV5-1,CASSLGGGAPQETQYF
TRBJ1-4,-,TRBV20-1,CSARVGQGNEKLFF
TRBJ1-5,-,TRBV7-2,CASSGNAGGQPQHF
TRBJ2-1,-,TRBV6-5,CASRPTGRNEQFF
TRBJ1-1,-,TRBV5-1,CASSLVAGLLNTEAFF
TRBJ1-2,-,TRBV27,CASSLSPWASYGYTF
TRBJ2-1,-,TRBV20-1,CSALPGGPHEQFF